The 20 T cell receptor beta chains below all came from one sample that was sequenced in a study of T cell responses to AZD1222 COVID-19 vaccine. The table came from immunoSEQ multiplex PCR; TCRdb's copy has only in-frame clones and leaves some out. The sample has 180,000 or so clones, about 87% seen once. The sample was peripheral blood, taken 28 days after the second dose of the MenACWY control vaccine. The receptors here all came from an adult who received the MenACWY meningococcal vaccine as a control.

This clone was detected a few times. The chain has TRBV28 and TRBJ2-7; D unclear. The germline V and J ends were trimmed by 9 bases and 4 bases, with 13 bases remaining between them. From germline, CDR1 is MDHEN and CDR2 SYDVKM. The CDR3 extends over 12 amino acids. CDR3 nucleotides: TGTGCCAGTTACAAGAATGAATACGAGCAGTACTTC. It specifies CASYKNEYEQYF.

This clone appeared a few times. The chain couples TRBV5-1 to TRBJ1-1; D gene unclear. The CDR3 runs 16 residues. V shed 0 bases and J shed 3 bases, with 15 bases lying between them. CDR1 is SGHRS and CDR2 is YFSETQ in the germline V gene. The CDR3: CASSLATPVRDTEAFF. The CDR3 nucleotides read TGCGCCAGCAGCTTGGCGACCCCCGTGAGGGACACTGAAGCTTTCTTT.

J is TRBJ2-2 and V is TRBV27; unclear D gene. The V gene's germline CDR1 is MNHEY and CDR2 SMNVEV (reference sequence). Trimming stripped 4 bases from V and 2 bases from J, with 5 bases between. The CDR3 contains 13 residues. CDR3 coding DNA: TGTGCCAGCAGTTACCCTAACACCGGGGAGCTGTTTTTT. This codes for CASSYPNTGELFF.

V and J are TRBV6-5 and TRBJ2-7; TRBD2 might be the D (5 bases). The germline V gene has CDR1 MNHEY and CDR2 SVGAGI. The CDR3 runs to 14 residues. Trimming shortened V by 6 bases and J by 1 base, and 13 bases separated the two germline ends. This CDR3 reads CASRLLGGSYEQYF. CDR3 DNA: TGTGCCAGCAGACTTCTCGGAGGTTCCTACGAGCAGTACTTC.

The chain is built from TRBV28 and TRBJ1-2; maybe TRBD1 (5 bases). The CDR3 sequence is 15 residues long. CDR1 MDHEN and CDR2 SYDVKM come from the germline V gene. Trimming removed 5 bases at V and 3 bases at J, with 16 bases between. The CDR3 protein is CASSGYSWGDYGYTF. CDR3 nucleotide sequence: TGTGCCAGCAGTGGATACAGTTGGGGCGACTATGGCTACACCTTC.

The rearrangement links TRBV4-2 to TRBJ1-6; TRBD1 is a possible D gene (5 bases). Germline assignment: CDR1 LGHNA and CDR2 YNFKEQ. This CDR3 is built from 13 residues. V lost 3 bases, J lost 8 bases, and 8 bases lay in between. Here the CDR3 DNA reads TGTGCCAGCAGCCACCTACAGGATTCACCCCTCCACTTT. It translates to CASSHLQDSPLHF.

V is TRBV9 and J is TRBJ2-1; D may match TRBD1 or TRBD2 (5 bases each). V shed 7 bases and J shed 9 bases, with 26 bases lying between them. CDR1 SGDLS and CDR2 YYNGEE come from the germline V gene. The CDR3 sequence is 16 residues long. CDR3 in amino acids: CASRDLTTPGRSEQFF. The CDR3 region has the DNA TGTGCCAGCCGAGACTTGACTACACCAGGGAGAAGTGAGCAGTTCTTC. The complete variable domain, with remaining parts taken from reference TRBV9 and TRBJ2-1, reads DSGVTQTPKHLITATGQRVTLRCSPRSGDLSVYWYQQSLDQGLQFLIQYYNGEERAKGNILERFSAQQFPDLHSELNLSSLELGDSALYFCASRDLTTPGRSEQFFGPGTRLTVL.

The genes are TRBV5-1 and TRBJ1-4; D is undetermined. Germline values: CDR1 SGHRS, CDR2 YFSETQ. V dropped 2 bases and J dropped 5 bases, with 7 bases sitting between them. The CDR3 is made up of 13 amino acids. CDR3 coding DNA: TGCGCCAGCAGCTTCCGTCCGAATGAAAAACTGTTTTTT. Its protein is CASSFRPNEKLFF.

The chain uses TRBV27 and TRBJ2-4; no reliable D call. Germline lookup yields CDR1 MNHEY and CDR2 SMNVEV (reference sequence). Between the trimmed V and J ends, which lost 5 bases and 1 base, there was a span of 18 bases. This CDR3 has 17 amino acids. The CDR3 DNA follows: TGTGCCAGCAGTGCAGCCGACCGACCCGGGGCCAAAAACATTCAGTACTTC. It translates to CASSAADRPGAKNIQYF.

This chain uses TRBV27 with TRBJ1-2; 11 bases map to TRBD1. V trimming: 0 bases; J trimming: 1 base; junction bases outside the gene matches: 7. Looked up from germline, CDR1 is MNHEY and CDR2 is SMNVEV (reference sequence). This CDR3 spans 18 amino acids. CDR3 protein: CASSLSYGGTGGNYGYTF. For the CDR3, the DNA is TGTGCCAGCAGTTTATCGTACGGTGGGACAGGGGGTAACTATGGCTACACCTTC.

The genes are TRBV6-6 and TRBJ1-1, with 7 positions matching TRBD1. The CDR3 runs to 17 residues. From germline, CDR1 is MNHNY and CDR2 SVGAGI (reference sequence). V lost 5 bases to trimming and J lost 2 bases; unmatched junction nucleotides: 14. The CDR3 DNA reads TGTGCCAGCAGTCACAGTTCCGGGACAGTATTAAACACTGAAGCTTTCTTT. Amino acid sequence: CASSHSSGTVLNTEAFF.

The V and J genes are TRBV5-4 and TRBJ2-3, with TRBD2 identical over 8 bases. V trimming: 4 bases; J trimming: 7 bases; junction bases outside the gene matches: 8. CDR3 length equals 14 residues. In germline, CDR1 is SGHNT, CDR2 YYREEE (reference sequence). The CDR3 DNA is TGTGCCAGCAGCGAGCGGGAGCGGGGAAATACGCAGTATTTT. Protein product: CASSERERGNTQYF.

This chain uses TRBV3-1 (or the pseudogene TRBV3-2) with TRBJ1-2, with TRBD1 matching over 9 bases. The germline V gene has CDR1 LGHDT and CDR2 YNNKEL (reference sequence). Germline trimming cut 11 bases from V and 6 bases from J; bases unmatched to any gene: 19. This CDR3 has 16 residues. The CDR3 sequence is CACYGRQGGFVNGYTF. CDR3 in DNA: TGTGCCTGCTACGGGAGACAGGGGGGCTTCGTGAATGGCTACACCTTC.

The genes are TRBV18 and TRBJ2-7; D possibly corresponds to TRBD2 (6 bases). The CDR3 runs 14 residues. The V and J ends lost 0 bases and 3 bases respectively, with 9 bases between them. Germline lookup yields CDR1 KGHSH and CDR2 LQKENI. Here the CDR3 reads CASSPPTGDYEQYF. Written as DNA, the CDR3 is TGTGCCAGCTCACCACCGACGGGAGACTACGAGCAGTACTTC.

The chain carries TRBV9 and TRBJ2-5; 9 bases are a match to TRBD1. Looked up from germline, CDR1 is SGDLS and CDR2 is YYNGEE. The junction had 2 bases not matched to a gene; V was cut back by 2 bases and J by 3 bases. The CDR3 runs 14 residues. This CDR3 reads CASSVGTGKETQYF. DNA for the CDR3: TGTGCCAGCAGCGTTGGGACAGGGAAAGAGACCCAGTACTTC.

The chain has TRBV5-1 and TRBJ2-3; a possible D gene is TRBD1 (6 bases). Germline loops: CDR1 SGHRS, CDR2 YFSETQ. Trimming took 2 bases from V and 3 from J, leaving 13 bases between them. This CDR3 region has 15 residues. Here the CDR3 reads CASSFGGMGTDTQYF. The CDR3 DNA follows: TGCGCCAGCAGCTTTGGGGGCATGGGGACAGATACGCAGTATTTT.

This chain links TRBV3-1 (or the pseudogene TRBV3-2) with TRBJ2-5, with unresolved D. Deletions cut 2 bases from V and 5 bases from J, with 9 bases between. Per germline, CDR1 LGHDT and CDR2 YNNKEL (reference sequence). The CDR3 is 13 residues long. This CDR3 is CASSQSAPETQYF. The CDR3 coding sequence is TGTGCCAGCAGCCAATCGGCTCCGGAGACCCAGTACTTC.

This chain links TRBV5-1 with TRBJ1-4; D perhaps matches TRBD1 (5 bases). V gave up 6 bases and J gave up 0 bases, with 15 bases separating them. Germline lookup yields CDR1 SGHRS and CDR2 YFSETQ. The CDR3 sequence is 16 residues long. In nucleotides, the CDR3 is TGCGCCAGCACCCCCGGGACGCTAGCAACTAATGAAAAACTGTTTTTT. Translation gives CASTPGTLATNEKLFF.

This rearrangement joins TRBV9 to TRBJ2-2, with no clear D. Germline-derived CDR1 and CDR2 are SGDLS and YYNGEE. CDR3 length: 14 amino acids. V dropped 3 bases and J dropped 4 bases, with 10 bases sitting between them. The CDR3 reads CASSDRHFTGELFF. The CDR3 bases are TGTGCCAGCAGCGACCGACACTTCACCGGGGAGCTGTTTTTT.

The genes are TRBV4-3 and TRBJ2-3, with 9 bases that match TRBD2. Germline V lookup: CDR1 LGHNA, CDR2 YSLEER. V dropped 1 base and J dropped 3; count of bases not matched to a gene: 17. The CDR3 covers 20 residues. CDR3 bases: TGCGCCAGCAGCCAAGGAATGGCTAGCGGGACCCCAGGAGGGACAGATACGCAGTATTTT. Protein: CASSQGMASGTPGGTDTQYF.